This T cell receptor beta chain emerged from a study of blood T cell repertoires in COVID-19. Sequenced by immunoSEQ multiplex PCR; TCRdb stores in-frame clones only, minus some. Of some 500,000 clones in the sample, less than 90% were seen once. V was trimmed by 0 bases and J by 2 bases, leaving 11 bases between them. CDR3 length equals 15 residues. CDR1 and CDR2 from the germline V gene are PRHDT and FYEKMQ (reference sequence). Material: peripheral blood. The V gene is TRBV13, the J gene TRBJ2-7; weak D call: TRBD2 (5 bases). The receptor was isolated from a woman between 45 and 65 years old with COVID-19, enrolled during active disease. CDR3 in DNA: TGTGCCAGCAGCTTAGGGCGTAGAGGGACCTACGAGCAGTACTTC. This codes for CASSLGRRGTYEQYF. The whole variable domain, filled in from reference TRBV13 and TRBJ2-7, reads AAGVIQSPRHLIKEKRETATLKCYPIPRHDTVYWYQQGPGQDPQFLISFYEKMQSDKGSIPDRFSAQQFSDYHSELNMSSLELGDSALYFCASSLGRRGTYEQYFGPGTRLTVT.